Listed here is a single T cell receptor beta chain. In the authors' workflow: Reference gene primer amplification in the assay estimated nucleated cell counts. Generated by immunoSEQ multiplex PCR, the TCRdb table keeps only in-frame clones and is missing some. D and trimming were read from the DNA, whereas the V and J calls and clone size are those reported in that table. The sample includes 100,000 to 120,000 clones, approximately 76% of them seen just once. The record originates from a study of blood T cell repertoires in COVID-19. Across the whole study: COVID-19 samples collected from the United States, Italy and Spain covered acute and convalescent phases. T cells, B-cell-depleted T cells, or PBMCs supplied cDNA or gDNA.

V shed 5 bases and J shed 14 bases, with 15 bases lying between them. This CDR3 has 11 residues. CDR1 is MNHEY, CDR2 SMNVEV, per germline (reference sequence). Sequencing input: peripheral blood. This TCR was sampled from a woman in her seventies with acute or convalescent COVID-19. The V and J genes are TRBV27 and TRBJ1-2; a possible D gene is TRBD1 (6 bases). For the CDR3, the DNA is TGTGCCAGCAGTAAATCCGGGACAACAACCTTC. This codes for CASSKSGTTTF.